The 6 T cell receptor beta chains below come from one sample, sequenced in a study of shared clonotypes between healthy human individuals. Data came from immunoSEQ multiplex PCR; TCRdb stores just in-frame clones and leaves some out. The data hold about 680,000 clones, with around four fifths observed a single time. Material for sequencing was memory CD4+ T cells sorted from blood. Subset given: CD45RA-negative fraction. The origin of the receptors is a woman in her twenties or thirties in good health.

This chain joins TRBV6-7 and TRBJ1-4, with TRBD1 matching over 7 bases. TRBV6-7 is an ORF for which the function is uncertain. The CDR3 extends over 14 amino acids. The trim removed 5 bases at V and 8 bases at J, leaving 8 bases unmatched. This CDR3 is CASSPPTGSEKLFF. The CDR3 bases are TGTGCCAGCAGTCCTCCGACAGGGAGCGAAAAACTGTTTTTT.

In its sample, this clone was seen once. The chain links TRBV7-3 to TRBJ2-2; 7 nucleotides match TRBD1. Germline V CDR1 and CDR2: SGHTA, FQGTGA. Trimming took 1 base from V and 2 from J; bases not matched to a gene: 4. The CDR3 totals 16 residues. CDR3 nucleotides: TGTGCCAGCAGCTTAATGGGACAGCTCAACACCGGGGAGCTGTTTTTT. Its protein is CASSLMGQLNTGELFF.

In the case of this clone: This specimen includes other DNA sequences encoding the same CDR3. The chain combines TRBV28 with TRBJ2-2; a weak D match, TRBD2 (5 bases). Trimming cost V 2 bases and J 4 bases, with 8 bases left between them. Per the germline V gene, CDR1 is MDHEN and CDR2 is SYDVKM. The CDR3 consists of 14 residues. CDR3 loop: CASSLGGFTGELFF. CDR3 nucleotide sequence: TGTGCCAGCAGTTTAGGCGGGTTCACCGGGGAGCTGTTTTTT.

This clone has just a few counts. The identical CDR3 is also encoded by other nucleotide sequences in the sample. CDR3 sequence: CASSLGVGETQYF. The CDR3 DNA is TGTGCCAGCAGCTTAGGGGTGGGAGAGACCCAGTACTTC. The genes are TRBV7-9 and TRBJ2-5, with D unresolved. Trimming stripped 1 base from V and 4 bases from J, with 7 bases between. This CDR3 is 13 amino acids long. Germline values: CDR1 SEHNR, CDR2 FQNEAQ (reference sequence).

The chain links TRBV6-5 to TRBJ2-7; D unclear. Germline V lookup: CDR1 MNHEY, CDR2 SVGAGI. The CDR3 is 12 amino acids. V was cut by 8 bases and J by 2 bases, with 10 bases left in between. CDR3 bases: TGTGCCAGCTCTGGAGAGACCTACGAGCAGTACTTC. It is translated as CASSGETYEQYF.

Concerning this clone itself: Other nucleotide sequences in the sample specify the same CDR3. The chain couples TRBV11-2 to TRBJ2-1; tentatively, D is TRBD2 (5 bases). Germline V gene sequence: CDR1 SGHAT, CDR2 FQNNGV. Trimming took off 5 bases at V and 5 bases at J, with 13 bases between the two ends. CDR3 length: 14 residues. The CDR3 nucleotides read TGTGCCAGCAGCCTAGGTTGGCGGGACAATGAGCAGTTCTTC. It encodes CASSLGWRDNEQFF.